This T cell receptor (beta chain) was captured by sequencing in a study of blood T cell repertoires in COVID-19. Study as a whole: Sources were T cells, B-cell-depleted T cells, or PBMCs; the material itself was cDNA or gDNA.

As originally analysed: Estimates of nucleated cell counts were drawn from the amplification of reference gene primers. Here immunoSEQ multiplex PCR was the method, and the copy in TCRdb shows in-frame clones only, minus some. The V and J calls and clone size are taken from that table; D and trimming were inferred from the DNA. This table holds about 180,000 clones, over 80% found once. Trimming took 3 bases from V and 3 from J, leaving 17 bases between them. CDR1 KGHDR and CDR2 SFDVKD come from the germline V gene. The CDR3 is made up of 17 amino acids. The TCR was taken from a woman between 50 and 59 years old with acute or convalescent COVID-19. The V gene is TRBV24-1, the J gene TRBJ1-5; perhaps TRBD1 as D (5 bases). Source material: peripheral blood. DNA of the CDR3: TGTGCCACCAGTGATGGCCGGGCAGGGAGGGTCAATCAGCCCCAGCATTTT. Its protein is CATSDGRAGRVNQPQHF.